This passage covers 12 T cell receptor beta chains from one sample sequenced in a study of molecular identifiers for immune sequencing clone quantification (dated by TCRdb to between 2017 and 2018). Library method: PCR. Reads for this sample came from a NextSeq 500. Through fastp at Q25 and MiXCR, TCRdb rebuilt clones from the public reads, retaining in-frame beta chains. Each CDR3 protein gets just one entry, which takes the most common genes and DNA from the rows behind it. Across this sample there are approximately 550,000 distinct CDR3 sequences, with under 30% seen only once. Of the sample, around 0.76% is held by the ten largest clones. The sample consisted of naive CD8+ T cells from blood, with Jurkat cell RNA spiked in. Explained via the paper, the cell subset or site label denotes: FACS-sorted CD8+CD4-CCR7+CD45RA+ naive T cells. Every receptor here comes from a human donor in good health. Some libraries in this study had Jurkat cell RNA spiked in.

Comments on this clonotype: It may be a read error: a sequence one base away is much more abundant. The CDR3 ends on some other residue instead of the conserved phenylalanine or tryptophan, so this is likely a read error. The V call is TRBV7-2, the J call TRBJ2-1, with 9 nucleotides matching TRBD2. Germline trimming cut 2 bases from V and 4 bases from J; bases unmatched to any gene: 0. There are 14 residues in the CDR3. The germline V gene has CDR1 SGHTA and CDR2 FQGNSA. The CDR3 DNA sequence: TGTGCCAGCAGCTTACTAGCGGGGTACAATGAGCAGTTCCTC. This gives the protein CASSLLAGYNEQFL.

Regarding this clonotype: Because it lacks the conserved phenylalanine or tryptophan at the end, this CDR3 is likely a read error. It is unclear where the CDR3 begins or ends on the DNA, so no DNA is shown, and the CDR3 is as TCRdb lists it. The chain uses TRBV6-1 and TRBJ2-7; the table names TRBD2, a call not compared with the DNA. The length of the CDR3 is 14 amino acids, counting both ends. The germline gives CDR1 MNHNS, CDR2 SASEGT. The CDR3 is CASSDGLVVGPRYS.

The rearrangement uses TRBV18 and TRBJ2-1; 9 bases agree with TRBD2. Unmatched junction bases numbered 3, after V lost 2 bases and J lost 4 bases. Germline V gene data show CDR1 as KGHSH and CDR2 as LQKENI. The CDR3 has 15 residues. CDR3 DNA: TGTGCCAGCTCACCAGTTAGCGGGAGTTACAATGAGCAGTTCTTC. Its translation: CASSPVSGSYNEQFF.

On this clonotype itself: With a much larger clone just one base away, this may be a read error. V and J are TRBV5-1 and TRBJ1-1; no clear D gene. The germline V and J ends were trimmed by 5 bases and 3 bases, with 14 bases remaining between them. CDR1 SGHRS and CDR2 YFSETQ come from the germline V gene. There are 14 residues in the CDR3. The CDR3 DNA follows: TGCGCCAGCAGATACGAGAATATGCACACTGAAGCTTTCTTT. Protein sequence: CASRYENMHTEAFF.

Only a few counts were recorded for this clonotype. This chain uses TRBV5-5 with TRBJ2-2; 10 bases fit TRBD1. The CDR3 runs to 19 residues. The germline V gene has CDR1 SGHKS and CDR2 YYEKEE (reference sequence). The junction had 11 bases not matched to a gene; V was cut back by 2 bases and J by 1 base. CDR3 bases: TGTGCCAGCAGCTTTACCGGGACAGGGGTATATGGGAACACCGGGGAGCTGTTTTTT. Its translation is CASSFTGTGVYGNTGELFF.

This clonotype has a count of ten or more. The gene calls are TRBV7-8 and TRBJ1-1, with D hard to call. The V gene's germline CDR1 is SGHVS and CDR2 FQNEAQ. There are 12 residues in the CDR3. With 4 bases removed from V and 7 bases from J, the gap between germline ends came to 10 bases. CDR3 residues: CASSSRLYEAFF. CDR3 nucleotide sequence: TGTGCCAGCAGCTCAAGGCTCTATGAAGCTTTCTTT.

This clonotype has just a few counts. The chain is built from TRBV27 and TRBJ1-1, with D possibly matching TRBD1 (5 bases). Trimming cost V 5 bases and J 2 bases, with 12 bases left between them. This CDR3 is 14 amino acids long. Germline CDR1 and CDR2: MNHEY and SMNVEV (reference sequence). The CDR3 DNA sequence: TGTGCCAGCAGTGAATTAGACAGAAACACTGAAGCTTTCTTT. Residues: CASSELDRNTEAFF.

This clonotype showed up many times. The V gene is TRBV6-2 or TRBV6-3, the J gene TRBJ2-3, with D uncertain. V was clipped by 6 bases and J by 3 bases, with 10 bases between them. Germline V lookup: CDR1 MNHEY, CDR2 SVGEGT. The CDR3 runs 13 residues. Written as DNA, the CDR3 is TGTGCCAGCAGCAATCCGAGAACAGATACGCAGTATTTT. Its protein is CASSNPRTDTQYF.

This clonotype was counted a few times. The V gene is TRBV7-2, the J gene TRBJ2-1, with 10 positions matching TRBD2. The germline V gene encodes CDR1 SGHTA and CDR2 FQGNSA. J was trimmed by 7 bases and V by 5 bases; bases with no gene match: 11. The CDR3 has 16 amino acids. CDR3 in DNA: TGTGCCAGCAGCCCGAGACTAGCGGGTTTAGGGAATGAGCAGTTCTTC. Encoded protein: CASSPRLAGLGNEQFF.

This rearrangement joins TRBV5-1 to TRBJ1-1, with TRBD1 as a possible D gene (6 bases). CDR1 is SGHRS and CDR2 is YFSETQ in the germline V gene. The V end lost 3 bases, the J end lost 11 bases, and 20 bases lay between the germline ends. This CDR3 is 14 amino acids long. The CDR3 reads CASSSLRDIGQAFF. CDR3 coding DNA: TGCGCCAGCAGCTCTCTCCGGGACATCGGTCAGGCTTTCTTT.

This clonotype has a count of ten or more. The chain combines TRBV14 with TRBJ2-7; possibly TRBD1 for D (5 bases). The V gene's germline CDR1 is SGHDN and CDR2 FVKESK. Trimming took 1 base from V and 5 from J, leaving 6 bases between them. This CDR3 is built from 12 residues. The CDR3 DNA sequence: TGTGCCAGCAGCCAAGCAGGGAACGAGCAGTACTTC. It codes for CASSQAGNEQYF.

The chain has TRBV4-3 and TRBJ1-4; D unclear. Germline values: CDR1 LGHNA, CDR2 YSLEER. Deletions cut 0 bases from V and 6 bases from J, with 11 bases between. This CDR3 has 15 residues. CDR3 DNA: TGCGCCAGCAGCCAAGACCCAGCGGGTGATGAAAAACTGTTTTTT. This gives the protein CASSQDPAGDEKLFF.